A selection of T cell receptor beta chains follows, all from one sample in a study of blood T cell repertoires in COVID-19. Produced via immunoSEQ multiplex PCR; TCRdb's table is partial and in-frame only. The data show over 150,000 clones, with around 84% seen just once and roughly 0.58% held by the top ten. The sequencing sample was made of peripheral blood. The receptors come from a man between 60 and 70 years old with COVID-19, enrolled during active disease. Both conserved end residues are part of each CDR3. Each record gives: D gene, V gene, clone size, J gene, CDR3 DNA, CDR3 protein. A D gene is named only where the DNA matches it firmly. Where a row states a size, it is once, few, many or the class of an expanded clone; other rows omit it.

-	TRBV19	-	TRBJ1-5	TGTGCCAGTAGTAGCGGCGCCGGGACACGAGGGATTCAGCCCCAGCATTTT	CASSSGAGTRGIQPQHF
-	TRBV28	-	TRBJ1-2	TGTGCCAGCCTCCAAGGGATAGGGGCCCCTAACTATGGCTACACCTTC	CASLQGIGAPNYGYTF
TRBD1	TRBV14	few	TRBJ2-5	TGTGCCAGCAGCGCAGACAGGGTTACGACCCAGTACTTC	CASSADRVTTQYF
TRBD1	TRBV19	-	TRBJ1-2	TGTGCCAGTAGTATAATCCCCCTACAGGGGGCGGACTATGGCTACACCTTC	CASSIIPLQGADYGYTF
-	TRBV3-1/TRBV3-2	-	TRBJ2-7	TGTGCCAGCAGCCAGGGGGGGGCCTCACTCTCCTACGAGCAGTACTTC	CASSQGGASLSYEQYF
TRBD1	TRBV7-2	-	TRBJ2-7	TGTGCCAGCAGCCCGAGGGACAGGGCCTACGAGCAGTACTTC	CASSPRDRAYEQYF
-	TRBV5-1	-	TRBJ1-4	TGCGCCAGCAGCCGGGGAGGATCTAATGAAAAACTGTTTTTT	CASSRGGSNEKLFF
-	TRBV19	few	TRBJ2-1	TGTGCCAGTAGCTCCGGACAGTACAATGAGCAGTTCTTC	CASSSGQYNEQFF
-	TRBV29-1	few	TRBJ2-7	TGCAGCGTTCTTAGTCTAGGGGACGAGCAGTACTTC	CSVLSLGDEQYF
TRBD1	TRBV5-5	-	TRBJ2-5	TGTGCCAGCAGCCGGACAGGGGGATTCCAAGAGACCCAGTACTTC	CASSRTGGFQETQYF
TRBD1	TRBV28	-	TRBJ1-5	TGTGCCAGCAGTTTAACGACAGGGTTGAACAATCAGCCCCAGCATTTT	CASSLTTGLNNQPQHF
TRBD1	TRBV29-1	-	TRBJ1-1	TGCAGCGCTTGGACAGGGGGAGGGACTGAAGCTTTCTTT	CSAWTGGGTEAFF
-	TRBV19	-	TRBJ1-2	TGTGCCAGTAGTATAGGGGACATCTCTAACTATGGCTACACCTTC	CASSIGDISNYGYTF
TRBD1	TRBV7-2	-	TRBJ1-4	TGTGCCAGCAGCTTAGTGGGACAGGCCTTTTCTGAAAAACTGTTTTTT	CASSLVGQAFSEKLFF
TRBD2	TRBV29-1	-	TRBJ2-3	TGCAGCGTTGGGGCCGGTTTTGCGGGAGCTTCAGATACGCAGTATTTT	CSVGAGFAGASDTQYF
-	TRBV5-5	-	TRBJ1-6	TGTGCCAGCAGCCTGGGACAAGAAAATTCACCCCTCCACTTT	CASSLGQENSPLHF
-	TRBV19	-	TRBJ2-3	TGTGCCAGTAGTATGGGGCAGGCAGATACGCAGTATTTT	CASSMGQADTQYF
-	TRBV5-1	-	TRBJ2-7	TGCGCCAGCGGGGACTCGGGGCGAGTTTACGAGCAGTACTTC	CASGDSGRVYEQYF
TRBD1	TRBV6-5	-	TRBJ1-5	TGTGTCGACAGGGGGCGAAAGGAAAGCAATCAGCCCCAGCATTTT	CVDRGRKESNQPQHF
-	TRBV25-1	once	TRBJ1-1	TGTGCCAGCGAGTCGGGACTGACGAACACTGAAGCTTTCTTT	CASESGLTNTEAFF
-	TRBV19	-	TRBJ1-5	TGTGCCATTGCAGACAGGATCAATCAGCCCCAGCATTTT	CAIADRINQPQHF
-	TRBV19	-	TRBJ1-6	TGTGCCAGTAGTACGACCTCGGGGGGTAATTCACCCCTCCACTTT	CASSTTSGGNSPLHF
TRBD2	TRBV19	-	TRBJ2-1	TGTGCCAGTATTCCGACTAGCGGGACTTACAATGAGCAGTTCTTC	CASIPTSGTYNEQFF
TRBD1	TRBV24-1	once	TRBJ2-7	TGTGCCACCAGCGCGGGACAGGCGTCCTACGAGCAGTACTTC	CATSAGQASYEQYF
-	TRBV19	-	TRBJ2-1	TGTGCCAGTAGTCTACGCCTCGGTAGAGATGAGCAGTTCTTC	CASSLRLGRDEQFF
-	TRBV5-4	-	TRBJ2-3	TGTGCCAGCAACTTGTACGGGATTAGCACAGATACGCAGTATTTT	CASNLYGISTDTQYF
TRBD1	TRBV7-2	-	TRBJ2-3	TGTGCCAGCAGCTCGACAGGGCTACCCACAGATACGCAGTATTTT	CASSSTGLPTDTQYF
TRBD2	TRBV14	-	TRBJ2-1	TGTGCCAGCAGCCGGTGGGGGGGAGGCCCGAACAATGAGCAGTTCTTC	CASSRWGGGPNNEQFF
-	TRBV6-5	-	TRBJ1-6	TGTGCCAGCAGGGAGACTAACAATTCACCCCTCCACTTT	CASRETNNSPLHF
-	TRBV3-1/TRBV3-2	once	TRBJ1-2	TGTGCCAGCAGCCAAGCTTCGGTGAGGGTGGGCTATGGCTACACCTTC	CASSQASVRVGYGYTF
-	TRBV19	few	TRBJ2-7	TGTGCCAGTAGCCTTACAGCCACCTACGAGCAGTACTTC	CASSLTATYEQYF
TRBD1	TRBV6-6	-	TRBJ1-6	TGTGCCAGCAGTCCTTCTAGGGACAGTATGCGATCCTATAATTCACCCCTCCACTTT	CASSPSRDSMRSYNSPLHF
TRBD2	TRBV18	-	TRBJ2-1	TGTGCCAGCTCACCCCGCGCTAGCGGGGGGCGTAATGAGCAGTTCTTC	CASSPRASGGRNEQFF
-	TRBV6-4	-	TRBJ2-3	TGTGCCAGCAGTGACATCGACGAGGCCCCTAGCACAGATACGCAGTATTTT	CASSDIDEAPSTDTQYF
TRBD2	TRBV24-1	-	TRBJ2-3	TGTGCCACCAGTGATTTGACGGGGGGGGCTGGAGCTACGCAGTATTTT	CATSDLTGGAGATQYF
TRBD2	TRBV2	-	TRBJ2-5	TGTGCCAGCAGGGCACTAGCGGGGGGTGATAAGACCCAGTACTTC	CASRALAGGDKTQYF
-	TRBV10-1	-	TRBJ1-3	TGCGCCAGCGGCCGTGGACAAAGTCCCATCTCTGGAAACACCATATATTTT	CASGRGQSPISGNTIYF
-	TRBV11-2	-	TRBJ1-4	TGTGCCAGCGCTGGACAACTTAATGAAAAACTGTTTTTT	CASAGQLNEKLFF
TRBD2	TRBV7-6	-	TRBJ2-2	TGTGCCAGCAGCTTGAGTAGCGGGAGTCCCGGGGAGCTGTTTTTT	CASSLSSGSPGELFF
TRBD1	TRBV5-8	-	TRBJ2-4	TGTGCCAGCAGCTTGCCCCGGACAGGGATAAACATTCAGTACTTC	CASSLPRTGINIQYF
-	TRBV11-1	-	TRBJ2-2	TGTGCCAGCAGCTTAAGCTTAACCGGGGAGCTGTTTTTT	CASSLSLTGELFF
-	TRBV2	-	TRBJ1-2	TGTGCCAGCAGAACCAGGGGTGTTAACTATGGCTACACCTTC	CASRTRGVNYGYTF